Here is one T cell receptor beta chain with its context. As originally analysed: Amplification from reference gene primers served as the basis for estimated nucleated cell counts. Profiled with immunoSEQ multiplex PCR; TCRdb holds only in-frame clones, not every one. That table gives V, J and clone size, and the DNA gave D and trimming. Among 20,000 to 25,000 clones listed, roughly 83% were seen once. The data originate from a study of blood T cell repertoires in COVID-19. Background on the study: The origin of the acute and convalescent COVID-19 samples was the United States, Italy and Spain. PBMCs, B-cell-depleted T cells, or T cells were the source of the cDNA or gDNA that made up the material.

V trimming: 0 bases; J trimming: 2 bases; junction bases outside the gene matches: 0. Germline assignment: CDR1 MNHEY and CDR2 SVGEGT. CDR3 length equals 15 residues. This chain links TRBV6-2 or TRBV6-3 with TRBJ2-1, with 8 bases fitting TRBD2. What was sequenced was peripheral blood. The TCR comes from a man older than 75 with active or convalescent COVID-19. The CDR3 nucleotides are TGTGCCAGCAGTTACTCAGCGGGGGCCTACAATGAGCAGTTCTTC. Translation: CASSYSAGAYNEQFF.